This T cell receptor (beta chain) was profiled in a study of shared clonotypes between healthy human individuals. Study-level information: Samples came from two female and a few male donors aged 18 to 49.

The method was immunoSEQ multiplex PCR; TCRdb's version includes in-frame clones alone and lacks a portion of them. This sample has roughly 2.5 million clones, with 90% to 95% found just once. The CDR3 loop spans 18 amino acids. This receptor was taken from a man between 18 and 29 years old in good health. Sample: naive CD4+ T cells sorted from blood. Documented subset: CD45RA+ positively selected. V gene TRBV21-1 combines with J gene TRBJ2-3; no DNA check was done on the table's D call, TRBD2. TRBV21-1 is a pseudogene segment. This CDR3 reads CASSFQRGGPRRTDTQYF. The CDR3, as DNA: TGTGCCAGCAGCTTTCAGAGAGGAGGACCCCGCCGCACAGATACGCAGTATTTT.